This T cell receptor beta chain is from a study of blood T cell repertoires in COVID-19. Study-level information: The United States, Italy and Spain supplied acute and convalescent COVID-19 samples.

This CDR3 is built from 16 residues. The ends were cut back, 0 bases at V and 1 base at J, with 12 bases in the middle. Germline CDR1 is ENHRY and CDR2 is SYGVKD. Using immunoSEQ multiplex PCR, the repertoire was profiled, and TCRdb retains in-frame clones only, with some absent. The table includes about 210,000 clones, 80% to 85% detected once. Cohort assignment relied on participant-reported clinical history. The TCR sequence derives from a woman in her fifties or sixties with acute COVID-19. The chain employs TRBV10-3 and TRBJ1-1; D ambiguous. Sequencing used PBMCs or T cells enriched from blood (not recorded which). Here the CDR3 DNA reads TGTGCCATCAGTGAGTCGTTAGGACGGGGGAACACTGAAGCTTTCTTT. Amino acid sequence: CAISESLGRGNTEAFF.